These T cell receptor beta chains were read from a single sample in a study of alternative splicing in chronic myeloid leukemia remission. Following a re-call of the bulk RNA-seq reads, TCRdb has one entry per CDR3 protein and lacks DNA. The table has almost 300 distinct CDR3 sequences, less than 99% seen once. The sample here was PBMCs or total blood leukocytes (not recorded which), taken during remission. All receptors derive from an adult with chronic myeloid leukemia. Both conserved end residues are part of each CDR3. Some rows have no size entry. The others give once, few or many, or a class for an expanded clone.

cdr3_aa	clone_size	cdr3_length	v_call	j_call
CSASPPGTSGRNYEQYF	.	17	TRBV20-1	TRBJ2-7
CASSRDPESYEQYF	.	14	TRBV12-3/TRBV12-4	TRBJ2-7
CASSSRREAQETQYF	.	15	TRBV11-1	TRBJ2-5
CASSFLDRGDNQPQHF	.	16	TRBV21-1	TRBJ1-5
CASSLSASYNEQFF	.	14	TRBV5-1	TRBJ2-1
CSARARTGVHEQYF	.	14	TRBV20-1	TRBJ2-7
CASSLLAGLYNEQFF	.	15	TRBV7-6	TRBJ2-1
CSGFISGIHVYEQYF	.	15	TRBV29-1	TRBJ2-7
CASSRQGNYEQYF	.	13	TRBV19	TRBJ2-7
CASSQTGTGGEKLFF	.	15	TRBV19	TRBJ1-4
CSETGTANTEAFF	.	13	TRBV29-1	TRBJ1-1
CASSSDRESYNEQFF	.	15	TRBV12-3/TRBV12-4	TRBJ2-1
CASSSGGTGVVDTQYF	.	16	TRBV5-1	TRBJ2-3
CASSRAGSHGNEQFF	.	15	TRBV7-9	TRBJ2-1
CASSLKWGSYNEQFF	.	15	TRBV12-3/TRBV12-4	TRBJ2-1
CASSPTLNTGELFF	.	14	TRBV7-3	TRBJ2-2
CSARTGQGLDYGYTF	once	15	TRBV20-1	TRBJ1-2
CASSLDLRWGYTF	.	13	TRBV5-1	TRBJ1-2
CASSLGQGNQPQHF	.	14	TRBV7-2	TRBJ1-5
CASSPGRLAVSYEQYF	once	16	TRBV7-2	TRBJ2-7
CASSQEGLATDTQYF	.	15	TRBV4-2	TRBJ2-3
CASSPTGGTEAFF	.	13	TRBV7-3	TRBJ1-1
CASSEALDSPLHF	once	13	TRBV6-1	TRBJ1-6
CSARVSGRGELFF	.	13	TRBV20-1	TRBJ2-2
CASSRTTGVRNTEAFF	.	16	TRBV27	TRBJ1-1
CASTSSGRPSSYNEQFF	.	17	TRBV28	TRBJ2-1
CASSRTLSGNTIYF	.	14	TRBV12-3/TRBV12-4	TRBJ1-3
CASSWTQGNEQFF	.	13	TRBV7-3	TRBJ2-1
CSARAARGIPRLNQETQYF	.	19	TRBV20-1	TRBJ2-5
CSASAGIRRREQFF	.	14	TRBV20-1	TRBJ2-1
CASSQGAGGFWEQYF	.	15	TRBV4-2	TRBJ2-7
CASRRDSSTDTQYF	.	14	TRBV6-1	TRBJ2-3
CASSQHRGSGELFF	.	14	TRBV4-3	TRBJ2-2
CATSDRTDSNQPQHF	.	15	TRBV24-1	TRBJ1-5
CASSLRVKNTGELFF	.	15	TRBV11-3	TRBJ2-2
CSVGGRAPQETQYF	.	14	TRBV29-1	TRBJ2-5
CASRTTSDLYQETQYF	.	16	TRBV5-1	TRBJ2-5
CSAPLNDEQFF	.	11	TRBV20-1	TRBJ2-1
CASSAERSGEQYF	once	13	TRBV2	TRBJ2-7
CASSTETGTLPGNTIYF	.	17	TRBV27	TRBJ1-3
CASSYSQGSGVDTQYF	.	16	TRBV6-5	TRBJ2-3
CSASWEAGYTF	.	11	TRBV20-1	TRBJ1-2